One and the same sample provided the 30 T cell receptor beta chains below, sequenced in a study of identical twins. One entry per CDR3 protein, called by TCRdb with MiXCR from the 5' RACE reads. Of a few hundred thousand distinct CDR3 sequences detected, 20% to 25% appear once; the ten largest clones hold about 2.7%. The same sample was also used in a study of T cells expressing NK-cell markers.

The sequencing sample was made of CD4+ T cells sorted from blood. These receptor sequences come from a woman under 30 in good health.

This clonotype has just a few counts. V gene TRBV28 combines with J gene TRBJ1-2; 7 nucleotides agree with TRBD1. The CDR3 length is 13 residues. V lost 7 bases and J lost 6; bases outside the gene matches: 8. Per the germline V gene, CDR1 is MDHEN and CDR2 is SYDVKM. The CDR3 here is CASIPGQENGYTF. CDR3 bases: TGTGCCAGCATCCCTGGACAGGAAAATGGCTACACCTTC.

There are a few counts of this clonotype. The chain joins TRBV11-2 to TRBJ1-2; possible D gene TRBD1, 5 bases. The CDR3 contains 15 residues. V was clipped by 0 bases and J by 2 bases, with 10 bases between them. Germline V gene lookup returns CDR1 SGHAT and CDR2 FQNNGV. CDR3 in DNA: TGTGCCAGCAGCTTAGATCCGCAGGGCAACTATGGCTACACCTTC. Protein sequence: CASSLDPQGNYGYTF.

This chain uses TRBV9 with TRBJ2-3; D gene unclear. CDR3 length: 16 amino acids. The V end lost 0 bases, the J end lost 4 bases, and 15 bases lay between the germline ends. The germline V gene has CDR1 SGDLS and CDR2 YYNGEE. Here the CDR3 reads CASSVVRRLAPDTQYF. The CDR3 DNA reads TGTGCCAGCAGCGTAGTTCGGCGCCTTGCCCCAGATACGCAGTATTTT.

This clonotype was seen only a few times. This rearrangement joins TRBV6-1 to TRBJ1-1, with 8 bases lining up with TRBD1. The CDR3 loop spans 15 amino acids. Germline-derived CDR1 and CDR2 are MNHNS and SASEGT. V dropped 6 bases and J dropped 5; count of bases not matched to a gene: 11. CDR3: CASRPQGALATEAFF. The CDR3 DNA reads as TGTGCCAGCAGACCTCAGGGGGCTCTAGCTACTGAAGCTTTCTTT.

This clonotype was counted a few times. V gene TRBV15 combines with J gene TRBJ2-3; the match to TRBD1 covers 7 bases. The CDR3 is 15 amino acids. With 0 bases clipped from V and 6 bases from J, the junction kept 6 bases outside the gene matches. Germline CDR1 and CDR2: LNHNV and YYDKDF (reference sequence). CDR3 region: CATSRDTGQWDTQYF. DNA for the CDR3: TGTGCCACCAGCAGAGATACGGGACAGTGGGATACGCAGTATTTT.

This clonotype has just a few counts. The V gene is TRBV7-9, the J gene TRBJ2-2; D gene unclear. The CDR3 length is 13 residues. In germline, CDR1 is SEHNR, CDR2 FQNEAQ (reference sequence). Trimming left V 5 bases short and J 5 bases short, with 9 bases between. The CDR3 here is CASSAQSTGELFF. The CDR3 coding sequence is TGTGCCAGCAGCGCGCAGTCGACCGGGGAGCTGTTTTTT.

The chain combines TRBV20-1 with TRBJ2-3; D gene ambiguous. V dropped 0 bases and J dropped 7 bases, with 8 bases sitting between them. The CDR3 is 12 amino acids. Germline assignment: CDR1 DFQATT and CDR2 SNEGSKA (reference sequence). CDR3 nucleotide sequence: TGCAGTGCTAGAGATATCGCCTATACGCAGTATTTT. It translates to CSARDIAYTQYF.

The gene calls are TRBV11-1 and TRBJ2-1; the match to TRBD2 covers 14 bases. The CDR3 is 20 residues long. Germline-derived CDR1 and CDR2 are SGHAT and FQDESV (reference sequence). After removal of 5 bases from V and 0 bases from J, the junction contained 12 bases not matched to a gene. The CDR3 bases are TGTGCCAGCAGCACTTCCGGGACTAGCGGGAGACCTAGCTCCTACAATGAGCAGTTCTTC. It yields the protein CASSTSGTSGRPSSYNEQFF.

The J gene is TRBJ2-7, the V gene TRBV3-1; D uncertain. The CDR3 covers 14 residues. Trimming cost V 4 bases and J 2 bases, with 12 bases left between them. Germline V lookup: CDR1 LGHDT, CDR2 YNNKEL (reference sequence). CDR3 nucleotide sequence: TGTGCCAGCAGCCGCCAGGACGCCGCCTACGAGCAGTACTTC. Translating it yields CASSRQDAAYEQYF.

This clonotype was picked up a small number of times. This chain connects TRBV5-1 to TRBJ1-2; D is perhaps TRBD1 (5 bases). Germline V gene sequence: CDR1 SGHRS, CDR2 YFSETQ. The CDR3 length is 15 residues. V dropped 6 bases and J dropped 5 bases, with 20 bases sitting between them. In DNA form, the CDR3 reads TGCGCCAGCACCCAGGGCTCCCACCCTCAATATGGCTACACCTTC. Its protein is CASTQGSHPQYGYTF. The variable domain in full, completed from reference TRBV5-1 and TRBJ1-2, reads KAGVTQTPRYLIKTRGQQVTLSCSPISGHRSVSWYQQTPGQGLQFLFEYFSETQRNKGNFPGRFSGRQFSNSRSEMNVSTLELGDSALYLCASTQGSHPQYGYTFGSGTRLTVV.

V and J are TRBV5-1 and TRBJ2-5, with 8 bases lining up with TRBD2. The CDR3 is 16 residues long. Germline lookup yields CDR1 SGHRS and CDR2 YFSETQ. V was pared by 4 bases and J by 5 bases, with 13 bases of the junction left unmatched. CDR3 DNA: TGCGCCAGCAGCCAAAGGAGCGGGGGTGGATCGGAGACCCAGTACTTC. This gives the protein CASSQRSGGGSETQYF.

This clonotype was detected only a few times. This chain connects TRBV2 to TRBJ2-2; D is perhaps TRBD1 (5 bases). V shed 7 bases and J shed 0 bases, with 9 bases lying between them. The CDR3 runs to 14 residues. Germline V gives CDR1 SNHLY, CDR2 FYNNEI. The CDR3 coding sequence is TGTGCCAGCAAAAAAGGGGCGAACACCGGGGAGCTGTTTTTT. Encoded protein: CASKKGANTGELFF.

The J gene is TRBJ2-2, the V gene TRBV12-3 or TRBV12-4; either TRBD1 or TRBD2 may fit D (5 bases each). The CDR3 runs 14 residues. Trimming pared 5 bases from V and 5 bases from J, leaving 12 bases between. The CDR3 reads CASSRGAETGELFF. The CDR3 coding sequence is TGTGCCAGCAGTCGGGGCGCGGAAACCGGGGAGCTGTTTTTT.

This clonotype appeared once. V gene TRBV7-8 combines with J gene TRBJ2-3, with D hard to call. CDR3 size: 11 residues. V was cut by 8 bases and J by 4 bases, with 7 bases left in between. Looked up from germline, CDR1 is SGHVS and CDR2 is FQNEAQ. The CDR3 DNA sequence: TGTGCCAGCGGCGGATCAGATACGCAGTATTTT. Its protein product is CASGGSDTQYF.

This chain links TRBV12-3 or TRBV12-4 with TRBJ1-5; tentative D call: TRBD1 (5 bases). V lost 3 bases, J lost 7 bases, and 19 bases lay in between. The CDR3 length is 16 residues. The CDR3: CASSFARQFLDQPQHF. CDR3 bases: TGTGCCAGCAGTTTCGCTAGACAGTTCCTGGACCAGCCCCAGCATTTT.

The genes are TRBV7-9 and TRBJ1-1; 7 bases fit TRBD1. This CDR3 region has 13 residues. Germline CDR1 is SEHNR and CDR2 is FQNEAQ (reference sequence). Losses at the gene ends were 6 bases for V and 6 bases for J; bases not matched to a gene: 7. CDR3 DNA sequence: TGTGCCAGCAGAACTACAGGGGAGGCTGAAGCTTTCTTT. This encodes CASRTTGEAEAFF.

This chain joins TRBV12-3 or TRBV12-4 and TRBJ1-3; D is undetermined. With 6 bases removed from V and 4 bases from J, the gap between germline ends came to 7 bases. The CDR3 covers 12 residues. CDR3 in DNA: TGTGCCAGCAGGTTCGCCGGAAACACCATATATTTT. Amino acids: CASRFAGNTIYF.

This clonotype was detected only a few times. This chain connects TRBV20-1 to TRBJ2-5, with 8 bases identical to TRBD1. This CDR3 is 13 amino acids long. The germline gives CDR1 DFQATT, CDR2 SNEGSKA (reference sequence). V shed 5 bases, J shed 1 base, and the junction held 3 bases outside the gene matches. The CDR3 loop reads CSAQTGGQETQYF. The CDR3 coding sequence is TGCAGTGCTCAAACAGGGGGCCAAGAGACCCAGTACTTC.

This clonotype was counted a few times. The rearrangement uses TRBV12-3 or TRBV12-4 and TRBJ1-1; 7 bases line up with TRBD1. The CDR3 is made up of 19 amino acids. After removal of 5 bases from V and 5 bases from J, the junction contained 23 bases not matched to a gene. Here the CDR3 reads CASSPGPRGARIKGTEAFF. Here the CDR3 DNA reads TGTGCCAGCAGTCCGGGCCCCAGGGGGGCCCGCATTAAGGGGACTGAAGCTTTCTTT.

This clonotype has a handful of counts. The rearrangement links TRBV6-5 to TRBJ2-5; 7 bases line up with TRBD2. Germline values: CDR1 MNHEY, CDR2 SVGAGI. V lost 0 bases, J lost 5 bases, and 12 bases stayed unmatched. The length of the CDR3 is 17 residues. The DNA of the CDR3 is TGTGCCAGCAGTTACTCCCGGCTAGCGGTGGGCCAGGAGACCCAGTACTTC. Its translation: CASSYSRLAVGQETQYF.

Regarding this clonotype: It is unclear where the CDR3 begins or ends on the DNA, so no DNA is shown, and the CDR3 is as TCRdb lists it. The genes are TRBV5-1 and TRBJ2-1; whether TRBD1, the table's D call, matches the DNA was not checked. The CDR3 adds up to 14 amino acids, both ends counted. Germline assignment: CDR1 SGHRS and CDR2 YFSETQ. The chain's CDR3 is CASSLAVGQGIFFF.

The chain is built from TRBV7-8 and TRBJ2-3; no clear D gene. Per germline, CDR1 SGHVS and CDR2 FQNEAQ. CDR3 length equals 13 residues. The V end lost 4 bases, the J end lost 5 bases, and 10 bases lay between the germline ends. The chain's CDR3 is CASSSRERDTQYF. As DNA, the CDR3 is TGTGCCAGCAGCTCAAGGGAACGAGATACGCAGTATTTT.

The chain recombines TRBV6-1 with TRBJ2-6; D not certain. This CDR3 has 16 residues. Germline loops: CDR1 MNHNS, CDR2 SASEGT. V was clipped by 7 bases and J by 0 bases, with 13 bases between them. CDR3 in amino acids: CASTLGFGSGANVLTF. For the CDR3, the DNA is TGTGCCAGCACGCTGGGTTTTGGCTCTGGGGCCAACGTCCTGACTTTC.

The sample holds a few counts of this clonotype. CDR3 nucleotide sequence: TGCAGTGCCCACCGGAGCGGGGGTATTACAGATACGCAGTATTTT. Amino acid sequence: CSAHRSGGITDTQYF. This sequence joins TRBV20-1 and TRBJ2-3; 8 bases line up with TRBD2. Germline V lookup: CDR1 DFQATT, CDR2 SNEGSKA (reference sequence). The CDR3 consists of 15 residues. The junction had 11 bases not matched to a gene; V was cut back by 6 bases and J by 3 bases.

There are a few counts of this clonotype. The V and J genes are TRBV25-1 and TRBJ2-5, with TRBD1 matching 8 bases. Germline lookup yields CDR1 MGHDK and CDR2 SYGVNS. The CDR3 spans 12 residues. Losses at the gene ends were 10 bases for V and 7 bases for J; bases not matched to a gene: 8. DNA of the CDR3: TGTGCCACTTCGGACAGGGACGGGACCCAGTACTTC. Translation: CATSDRDGTQYF.

V usage is TRBV8-2 and J usage is TRBJ2-4; the D call TRBD1 from the table was never checked on the DNA. TRBV8-2 is listed as a pseudogene. This CDR3 spans 14 amino acids. The CDR3 region has the DNA TGTGCCATCGGACAGAGGCTCGCCAAAAACATTCAGTACTTC. The encoded protein is CAIGQRLAKNIQYF.

The V call is TRBV6-1, the J call TRBJ1-5, with D possibly TRBD1 on 5 matching bases. From germline, CDR1 is MNHNS and CDR2 SASEGT. The CDR3 totals 13 residues. Deletions cut 4 bases from V and 5 bases from J, with 9 bases between. The CDR3 spells CASSVTVYQPQHF. The CDR3 region has the DNA TGTGCCAGCAGTGTGACAGTGTATCAGCCCCAGCATTTT.

Here the CDR3 DNA reads TGTGCCAGCAGCTTAGAGCTGGCTGTCGATGAGCAGTTCTTC. It translates to CASSLELAVDEQFF. The chain couples TRBV7-9 to TRBJ2-1; D call uncertain. Trimming removed 1 base from V and 8 bases from J, with 12 bases in between. The CDR3 has 14 residues. Germline values: CDR1 SEHNR, CDR2 FQNEAQ (reference sequence).

V is TRBV6-5 and J is TRBJ2-5; D is undetermined. V lost 4 bases, J lost 11 bases, and 17 bases lay in between. The CDR3 contains 13 residues. Germline CDR1 MNHEY, CDR2 SVGAGI. The CDR3 here is CASSSLVSQSQYF. DNA of the CDR3: TGTGCCAGCAGTTCACTCGTGTCCCAAAGTCAGTACTTC.

This clonotype was observed at least ten times. This sequence joins TRBV12-3 or TRBV12-4 and TRBJ2-7; 7 bases match TRBD1. The ends lost 5 bases at V and 9 bases at J; junction bases unmatched: 10. This CDR3 comprises 13 residues. CDR3 DNA sequence: TGTGCCAGCAGTCCGCTAACAGGGGTGAGGCAGTACTTC. Its protein product is CASSPLTGVRQYF.